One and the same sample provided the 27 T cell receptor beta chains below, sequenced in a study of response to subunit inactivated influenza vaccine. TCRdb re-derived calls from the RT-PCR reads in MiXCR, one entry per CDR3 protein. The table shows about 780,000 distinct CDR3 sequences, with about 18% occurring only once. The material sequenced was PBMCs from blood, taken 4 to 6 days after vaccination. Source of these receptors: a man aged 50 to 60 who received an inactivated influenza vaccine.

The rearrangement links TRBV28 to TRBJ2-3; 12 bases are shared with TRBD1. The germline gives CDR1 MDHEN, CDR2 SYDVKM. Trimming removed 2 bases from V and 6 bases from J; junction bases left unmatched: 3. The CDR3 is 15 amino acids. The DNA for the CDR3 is TGTGCCAGCAGTTTAGGGACAGGGGGCCCGGATACGCAGTATTTT. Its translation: CASSLGTGGPDTQYF.

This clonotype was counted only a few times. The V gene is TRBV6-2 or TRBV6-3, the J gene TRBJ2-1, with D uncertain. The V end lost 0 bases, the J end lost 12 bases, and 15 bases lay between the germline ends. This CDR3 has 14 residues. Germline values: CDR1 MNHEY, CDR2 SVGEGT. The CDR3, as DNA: TGTGCCAGCAGTTACTCAGGATACCAGGTACCGCAGTTCTTC. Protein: CASSYSGYQVPQFF.

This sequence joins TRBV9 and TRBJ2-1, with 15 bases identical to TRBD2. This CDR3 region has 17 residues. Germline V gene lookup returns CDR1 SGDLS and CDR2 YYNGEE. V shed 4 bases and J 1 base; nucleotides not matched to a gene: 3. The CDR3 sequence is CASSRTSGRGSYNEQFF. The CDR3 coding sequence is TGTGCCAGCAGCCGGACTAGCGGGAGGGGGTCCTACAATGAGCAGTTCTTC.

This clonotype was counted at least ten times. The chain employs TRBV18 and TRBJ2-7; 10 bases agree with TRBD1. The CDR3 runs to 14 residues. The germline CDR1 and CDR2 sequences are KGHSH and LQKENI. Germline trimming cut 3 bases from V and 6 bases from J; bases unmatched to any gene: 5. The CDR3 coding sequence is TGTGCCAGCTCACCTGACAGGGGGCGAAGCGAGCAGTACTTC. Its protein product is CASSPDRGRSEQYF.

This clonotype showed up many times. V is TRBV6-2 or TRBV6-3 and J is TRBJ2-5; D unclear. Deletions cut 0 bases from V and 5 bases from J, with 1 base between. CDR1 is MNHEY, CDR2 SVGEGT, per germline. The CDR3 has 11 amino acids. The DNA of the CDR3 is TGTGCCAGCAGTTACTCGGAGACCCAGTACTTC. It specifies CASSYSETQYF.

CDR3 sequence: CASSADRDTEAFF. CDR3 nucleotides: TGTGCCAGCAGCGCCGACAGGGACACTGAAGCTTTCTTT. The chain employs TRBV7-3 and TRBJ1-1; 7 nucleotides match TRBD1. The CDR3 contains 13 residues. With V trimmed by 5 bases and J by 3 bases, 3 bases remained unmatched. Germline CDR1 and CDR2: SGHTA and FQGTGA.

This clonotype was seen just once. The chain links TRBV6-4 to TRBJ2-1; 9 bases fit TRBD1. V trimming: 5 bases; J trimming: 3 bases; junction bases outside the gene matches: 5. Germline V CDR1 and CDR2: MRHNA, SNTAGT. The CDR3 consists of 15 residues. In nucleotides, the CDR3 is TGTGCCAGCAGTCCGGGACAGGGCAACTACAATGAGCAGTTCTTC. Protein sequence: CASSPGQGNYNEQFF.

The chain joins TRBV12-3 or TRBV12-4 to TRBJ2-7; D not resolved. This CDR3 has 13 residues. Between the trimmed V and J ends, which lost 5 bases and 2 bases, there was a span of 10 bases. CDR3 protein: CASSPDPTYEQYF. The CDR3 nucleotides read TGTGCCAGCAGTCCAGACCCCACCTACGAGCAGTACTTC.

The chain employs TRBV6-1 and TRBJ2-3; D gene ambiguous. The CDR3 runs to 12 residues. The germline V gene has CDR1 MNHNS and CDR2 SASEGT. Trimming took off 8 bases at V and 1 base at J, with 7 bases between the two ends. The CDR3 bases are TGTGCCAGCCAACAACGCACAGATACGCAGTATTTT. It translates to CASQQRTDTQYF.

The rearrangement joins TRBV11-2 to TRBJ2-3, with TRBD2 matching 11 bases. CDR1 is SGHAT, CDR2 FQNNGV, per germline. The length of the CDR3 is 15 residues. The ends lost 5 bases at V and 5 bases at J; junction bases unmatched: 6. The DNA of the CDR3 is TGTGCCAGCAGCCTTAGCGGGGGGGCAGTAGATACGCAGTATTTT. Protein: CASSLSGGAVDTQYF.

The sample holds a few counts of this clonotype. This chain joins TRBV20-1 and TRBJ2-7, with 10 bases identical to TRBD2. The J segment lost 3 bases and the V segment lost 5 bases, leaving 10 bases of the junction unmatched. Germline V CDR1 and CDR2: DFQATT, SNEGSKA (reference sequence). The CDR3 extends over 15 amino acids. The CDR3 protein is CSAPNPSGGGYEQYF. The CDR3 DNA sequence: TGCAGTGCTCCCAATCCTAGCGGGGGAGGCTACGAGCAGTACTTC.

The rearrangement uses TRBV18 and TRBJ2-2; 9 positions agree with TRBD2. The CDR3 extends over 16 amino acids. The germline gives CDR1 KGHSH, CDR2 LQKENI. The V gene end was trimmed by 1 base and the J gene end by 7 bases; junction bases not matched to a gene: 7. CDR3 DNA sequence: TGTGCCAGCTCACCACTAGCGGGAGAAAGGAACGGGGAGCTGTTTTTT. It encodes CASSPLAGERNGELFF.

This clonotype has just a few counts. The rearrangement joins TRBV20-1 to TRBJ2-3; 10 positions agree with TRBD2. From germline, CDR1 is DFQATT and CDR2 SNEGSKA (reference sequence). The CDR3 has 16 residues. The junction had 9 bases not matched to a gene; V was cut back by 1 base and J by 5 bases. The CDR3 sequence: CSARVLAGASQDTQYF. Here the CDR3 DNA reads TGCAGTGCTAGAGTGCTAGCGGGGGCCTCACAAGATACGCAGTATTTT.

CDR3 residues: CASSSPTGRAEEQYF. The CDR3, as DNA: TGTGCCAGCAGCTCCCCTACCGGGAGGGCCGAAGAGCAGTACTTC. V usage is TRBV7-6 and J usage is TRBJ2-7; TRBD2 matches 8 bases. Looked up from germline, CDR1 is SGHVS and CDR2 is FNYEAQ. The CDR3 is made up of 15 amino acids. V lost 4 bases and J lost 7; bases outside the gene matches: 12.

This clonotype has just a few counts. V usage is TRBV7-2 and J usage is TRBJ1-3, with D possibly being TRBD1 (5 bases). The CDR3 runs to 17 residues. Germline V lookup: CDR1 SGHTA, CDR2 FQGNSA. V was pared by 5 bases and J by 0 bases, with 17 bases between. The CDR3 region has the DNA TGTGCCAGCAGCCTGTCCATGGGACCGAGCTCTGGAAACACCATATATTTT. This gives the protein CASSLSMGPSSGNTIYF.

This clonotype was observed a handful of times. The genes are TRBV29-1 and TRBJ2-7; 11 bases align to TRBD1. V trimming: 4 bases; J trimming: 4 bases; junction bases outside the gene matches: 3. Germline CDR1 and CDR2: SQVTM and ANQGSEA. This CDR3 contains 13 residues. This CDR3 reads CSVGTGGRYEQYF. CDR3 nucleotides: TGCAGCGTTGGGACAGGGGGCCGATACGAGCAGTACTTC.

CDR3 DNA sequence: TGTGCCAGCAGGTACAGGGGGGCGAGCTCCTACAATGAGCAGTTCTTC. Residues: CASRYRGASSYNEQFF. The V and J genes are TRBV6-5 and TRBJ2-1; 8 bases fit TRBD1. J lost 0 bases, V lost 6 bases, and 7 bases had no gene match. Germline lookup yields CDR1 MNHEY and CDR2 SVGAGI. The CDR3 is 16 residues long.

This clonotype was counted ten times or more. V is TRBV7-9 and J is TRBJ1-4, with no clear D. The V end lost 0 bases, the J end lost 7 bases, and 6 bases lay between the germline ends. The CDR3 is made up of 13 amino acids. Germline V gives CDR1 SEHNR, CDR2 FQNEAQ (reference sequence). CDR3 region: CASSLALGEKLFF. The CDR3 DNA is TGTGCCAGCAGCTTAGCCCTGGGTGAAAAACTGTTTTTT.

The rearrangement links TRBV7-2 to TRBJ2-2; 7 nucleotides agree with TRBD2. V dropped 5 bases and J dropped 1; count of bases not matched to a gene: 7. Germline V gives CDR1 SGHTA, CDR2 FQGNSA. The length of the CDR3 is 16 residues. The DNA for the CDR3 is TGTGCCAGCAGCACCCGGACTAGGATGAACACCGGGGAGCTGTTTTTT. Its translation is CASSTRTRMNTGELFF.

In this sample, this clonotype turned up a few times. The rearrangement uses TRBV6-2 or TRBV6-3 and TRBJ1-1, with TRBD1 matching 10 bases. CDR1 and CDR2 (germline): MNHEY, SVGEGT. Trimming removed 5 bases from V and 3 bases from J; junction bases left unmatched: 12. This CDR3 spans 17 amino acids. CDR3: CASSPFRDRGRYTEAFF. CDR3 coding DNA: TGTGCCAGCAGTCCATTCCGGGACAGGGGCAGATACACTGAAGCTTTCTTT.

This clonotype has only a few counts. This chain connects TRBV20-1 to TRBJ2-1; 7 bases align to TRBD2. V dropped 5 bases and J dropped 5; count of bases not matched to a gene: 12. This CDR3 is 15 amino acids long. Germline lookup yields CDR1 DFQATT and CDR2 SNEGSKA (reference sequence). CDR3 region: CSAPRGGRDNNEQFF. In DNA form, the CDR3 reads TGCAGTGCTCCTCGAGGCGGGAGAGACAACAATGAGCAGTTCTTC.

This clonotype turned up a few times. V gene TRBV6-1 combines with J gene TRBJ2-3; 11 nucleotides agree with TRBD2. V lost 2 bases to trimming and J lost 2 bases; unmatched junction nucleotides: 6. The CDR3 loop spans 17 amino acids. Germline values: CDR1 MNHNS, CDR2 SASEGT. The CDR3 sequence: CASSERPSGGFTDTQYF. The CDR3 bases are TGTGCCAGCAGTGAACGACCTAGCGGGGGGTTCACAGATACGCAGTATTTT.

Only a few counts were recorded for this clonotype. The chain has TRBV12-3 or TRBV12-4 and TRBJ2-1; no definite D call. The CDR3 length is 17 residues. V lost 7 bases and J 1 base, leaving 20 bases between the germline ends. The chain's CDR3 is CASTPIRRSKSYNEQFF. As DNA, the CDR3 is TGTGCCAGCACCCCGATTAGAAGAAGCAAATCCTACAATGAGCAGTTCTTC.

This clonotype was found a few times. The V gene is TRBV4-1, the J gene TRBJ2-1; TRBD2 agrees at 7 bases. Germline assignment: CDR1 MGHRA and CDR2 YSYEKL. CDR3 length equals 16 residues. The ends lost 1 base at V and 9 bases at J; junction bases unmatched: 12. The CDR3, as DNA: TGCGCCAGCAGCCAAGGCCTTCAGCGGGGAGAAGCTGAGCAGTTCTTC. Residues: CASSQGLQRGEAEQFF.

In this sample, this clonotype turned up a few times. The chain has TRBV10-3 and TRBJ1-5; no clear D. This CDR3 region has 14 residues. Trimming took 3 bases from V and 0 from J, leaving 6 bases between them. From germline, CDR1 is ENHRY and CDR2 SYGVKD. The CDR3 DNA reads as TGTGCCATCAGTGACGGATATAGCAATCAGCCCCAGCATTTT. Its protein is CAISDGYSNQPQHF.

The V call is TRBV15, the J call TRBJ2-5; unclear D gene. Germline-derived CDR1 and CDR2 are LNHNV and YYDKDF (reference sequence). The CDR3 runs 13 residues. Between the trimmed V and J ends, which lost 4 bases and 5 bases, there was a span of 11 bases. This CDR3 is CATSIWVGETQYF. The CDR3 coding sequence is TGTGCCACCAGCATTTGGGTTGGGGAGACCCAGTACTTC. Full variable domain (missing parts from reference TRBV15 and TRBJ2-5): DAMVIQNPRYQVTQFGKPVTLSCSQTLNHNVMYWYQQKSSQAPKLLFHYYDKDFNNEADTPDNFQSRRPNTSFCFLDIRSPGLGDTAMYLCATSIWVGETQYFGPGTRLLVL.

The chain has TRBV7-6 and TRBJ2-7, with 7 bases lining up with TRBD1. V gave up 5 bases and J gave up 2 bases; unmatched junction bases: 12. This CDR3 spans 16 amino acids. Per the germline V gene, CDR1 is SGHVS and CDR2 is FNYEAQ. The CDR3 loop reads CASSTRTGKSAYEQYF. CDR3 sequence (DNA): TGTGCCAGCAGCACCCGGACAGGAAAGAGCGCCTACGAGCAGTACTTC. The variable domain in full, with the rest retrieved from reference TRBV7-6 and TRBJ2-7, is GAGVSQSPRYKVTKRGQDVALRCDPISGHVSLYWYRQALGQGPEFLTYFNYEAQQDKSGLPNDRFSAERPEGSISTLTIQRTEQRDSAMYRCASSTRTGKSAYEQYFGPGTRLTVT.